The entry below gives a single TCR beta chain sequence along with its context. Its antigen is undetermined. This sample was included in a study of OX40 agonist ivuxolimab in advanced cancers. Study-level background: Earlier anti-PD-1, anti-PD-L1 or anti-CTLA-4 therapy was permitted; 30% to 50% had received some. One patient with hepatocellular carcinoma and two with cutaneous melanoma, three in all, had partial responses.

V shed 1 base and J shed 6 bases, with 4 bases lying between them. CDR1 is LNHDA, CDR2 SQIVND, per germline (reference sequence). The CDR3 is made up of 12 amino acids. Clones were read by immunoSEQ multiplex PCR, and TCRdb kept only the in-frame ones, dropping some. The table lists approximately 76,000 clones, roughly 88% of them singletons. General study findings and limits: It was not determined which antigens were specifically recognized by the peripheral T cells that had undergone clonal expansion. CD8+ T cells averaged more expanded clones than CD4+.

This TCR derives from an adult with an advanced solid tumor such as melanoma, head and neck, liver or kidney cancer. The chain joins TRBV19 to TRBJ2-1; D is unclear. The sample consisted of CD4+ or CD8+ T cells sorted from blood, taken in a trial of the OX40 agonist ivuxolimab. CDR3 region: CASSIVGNEQFF. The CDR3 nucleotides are TGTGCCAGTAGTATAGTTGGCAATGAGCAGTTCTTC.